This T cell receptor (beta chain) originates from a study of blood T cells in healthy people across ages. Whole-study results and caveats: Naive T cell percentage showed a strong correlation with TCR beta diversity.

About this clonotype: Antigen unknown.

Primers used in a second PCR of about 7 to 12 cycles were a sample-barcoded 5' primer and a J-beta primer mix. MiXCR was run by TCRdb on the 5' RACE reads, yielding one entry per CDR3 protein. The table lists just under 750,000 distinct CDR3 sequences, 22% of them singletons. This sequence was found in a man between 65 and 80 years old in good health. The source material was blood.

CDR3 sequence reads: CASSPTRSGEAFF. The CDR3 nucleotides are TGTGCCAGCAGCCCCACCCGTTCGGGTGAAGCTTTCTTT. This chain connects TRBV5-6 to TRBJ1-1; D not resolved. The CDR3 covers 13 residues. Looked up from germline, CDR1 is SGHDT and CDR2 is YYEEEE. V was cut by 4 bases and J by 7 bases, with 14 bases left in between.